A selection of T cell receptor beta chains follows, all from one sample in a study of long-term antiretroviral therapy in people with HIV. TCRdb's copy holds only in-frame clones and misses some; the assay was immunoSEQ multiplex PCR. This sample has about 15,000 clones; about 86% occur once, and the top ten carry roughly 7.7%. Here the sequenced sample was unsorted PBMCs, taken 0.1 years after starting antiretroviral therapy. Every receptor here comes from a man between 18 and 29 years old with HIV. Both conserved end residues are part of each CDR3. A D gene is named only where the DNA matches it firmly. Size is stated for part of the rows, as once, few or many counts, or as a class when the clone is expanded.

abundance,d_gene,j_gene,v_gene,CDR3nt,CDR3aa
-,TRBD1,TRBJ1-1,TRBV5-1,TGCGCCAGCAGCAAGGGACAGGGGAGGAACACTGAAGCTTTCTTT,CASSKGQGRNTEAFF
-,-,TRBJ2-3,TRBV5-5,TGTGCCAGCAGCGTCGGGGACGTGGGGGGAGATACGCAGTATTTT,CASSVGDVGGDTQYF
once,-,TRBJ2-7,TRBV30,TGTGCCTGGAGTCTCCGTGGTGGCCCGTTGGAAGAGCAGTACTTC,CAWSLRGGPLEEQYF
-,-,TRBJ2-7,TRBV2,TGTGCCAGCAGATCGGGGCTCCCTTATCCTCCGCAGTACTTC,CASRSGLPYPPQYF
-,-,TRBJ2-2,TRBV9,TGTGCCAGCAGCGTAGGTGTCACCGGGGAGCTGTTTTTT,CASSVGVTGELFF
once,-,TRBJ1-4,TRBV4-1,TGCGCCAGCAGCCAAGATTCCGGGACTAGGGAAAAACTGTTTTTT,CASSQDSGTREKLFF
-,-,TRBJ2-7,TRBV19,TGTGCCAGTAGTATAAGAGGGTCAGACTACGAGCAGTACTTC,CASSIRGSDYEQYF
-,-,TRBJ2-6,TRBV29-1,TGCAGCGTTGAAGATCCCGTTACGGAGGGGGCCAACGTCCTGACTTTC,CSVEDPVTEGANVLTF
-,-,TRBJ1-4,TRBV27,TGTGCCAGCAGTTTCGGGGCAGATCACCATGAAAAACTGTTTTTT,CASSFGADHHEKLFF
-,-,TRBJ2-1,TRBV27,TGTGCCAGCAGTAGGGGGGTCGGGGAGCAGTTCTTC,CASSRGVGEQFF
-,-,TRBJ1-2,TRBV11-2,TGTGCCAGCAGCTATGGGGGTCCTAACTATGGCTACACCTTC,CASSYGGPNYGYTF
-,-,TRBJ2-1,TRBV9,TGTGCCAGCAGCGCGGACGGGAGCTCCTACAATGAGCAGTTCTTC,CASSADGSSYNEQFF
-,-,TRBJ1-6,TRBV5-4,TGTGCCAGCAGCCTCGGGACGGCCGTGTTGTTT,CASSLGTAVLF
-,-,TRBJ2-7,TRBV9,TGTGCCAGCAGCGTAGCTGGGGGGTTGGACGAGCAGTACTTC,CASSVAGGLDEQYF
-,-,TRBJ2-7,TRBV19,TGTGCCAGTAGTATGGGGCACGAGCAGTACTTC,CASSMGHEQYF
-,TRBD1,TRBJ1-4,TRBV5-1,TGCGCCAGCAGCTTGGAGGGACAGGACAATGAAAAACTGTTTTTT,CASSLEGQDNEKLFF
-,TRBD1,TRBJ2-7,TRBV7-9,TGTGCCAGCAGCTTAATGGGCAGGGGGAAGGGGCAGTACTTC,CASSLMGRGKGQYF
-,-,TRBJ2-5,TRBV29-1,TGCGCCACGACGGGGACGGAGACCCAGTACTTC,CATTGTETQYF
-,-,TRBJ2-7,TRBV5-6,TGTGCCAGCAGATACAGCCCAGGGCTACGATTCGAGCAGTACTTC,CASRYSPGLRFEQYF
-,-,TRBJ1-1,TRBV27,TGTGCCAGCAGTTATGTTTCGGGTGGATCCACTGAAGCTTTCTTT,CASSYVSGGSTEAFF
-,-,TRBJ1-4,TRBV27,TGTGCCAGCAGCCTCGGGGGGCGGGGTGAAAAACTGTTTTTT,CASSLGGRGEKLFF
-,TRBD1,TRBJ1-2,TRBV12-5,TGTGCTAGTGGTTGGGCAGGACAGGGGAATGGCTACACCTTC,CASGWAGQGNGYTF
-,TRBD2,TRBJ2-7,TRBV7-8,TGTGCCAGCACCCAAACCCTTCTAGCGGGAGGGTCCTACGAGCAGTACTTC,CASTQTLLAGGSYEQYF
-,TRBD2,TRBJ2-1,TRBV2,TGTGCCAGCACCCATCTGGGGCGGGAGGGCTATGAGCAGTTCTTC,CASTHLGREGYEQFF
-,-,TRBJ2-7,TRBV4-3,TGCGCCAGCAGCCAACTAATAAGGGGGGAGCAGTACTTC,CASSQLIRGEQYF
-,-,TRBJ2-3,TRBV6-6,TGTGCCAGCAGGAGTTACTCTAGCACAGATACGCAGTATTTT,CASRSYSSTDTQYF
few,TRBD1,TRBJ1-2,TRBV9,TGTGCCAGCAGCGTAGCTCGGGACAGTTATGGCTACACCTTC,CASSVARDSYGYTF
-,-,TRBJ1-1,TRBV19,TGTGCCAGTACCACTAGCGGGGCCTTCGGCACTGAAGCTTTCTTT,CASTTSGAFGTEAFF
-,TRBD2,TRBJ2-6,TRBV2,TGTGCCAGCAGTGAAGTCAGCGGGAGGGCCTCTGGGGCCAACGTCCTGACTTTC,CASSEVSGRASGANVLTF
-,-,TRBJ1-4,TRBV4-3,TGCGCCAGCAGCCAAGGGAGCAATGAAAAACTGTTTTTT,CASSQGSNEKLFF
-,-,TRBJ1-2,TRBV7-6,TGTGCCAGCAGCCCGGAGACCCGGGCGGACTATGGCTACACCTTC,CASSPETRADYGYTF
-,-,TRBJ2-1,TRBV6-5,TGTGCCAGCACCTTTACGACAGGCTCCTACAATGAGCAGTTCTTC,CASTFTTGSYNEQFF
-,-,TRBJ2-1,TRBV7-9,TGTGCCAGCAGCGACGTGGGCGCCTACAATGAGCAGTTCTTC,CASSDVGAYNEQFF
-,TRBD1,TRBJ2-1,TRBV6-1,TGTGCCAGCAGTGGCCTCCGACAGGGCCACAATGAGCAGTTCTTC,CASSGLRQGHNEQFF
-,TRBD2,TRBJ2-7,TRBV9,TGTGCCAGCAGCGCCGGGACTAGGTCCTACGAGCAGTACTTC,CASSAGTRSYEQYF
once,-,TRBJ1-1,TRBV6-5,TGTGCCAGCAGTTACGGGGGGAACACTGAAGCTTTCTTT,CASSYGGNTEAFF
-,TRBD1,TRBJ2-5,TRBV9,TGTGCCAGCAGCGTAGCCCACCGGGACAGCCAAGAGACCCAGTACTTC,CASSVAHRDSQETQYF
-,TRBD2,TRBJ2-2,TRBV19,TGTGCCAGTAGTGATCCGGGACTAGCTACCGGGGAGCTGTTTTTT,CASSDPGLATGELFF
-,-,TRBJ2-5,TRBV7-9,TGTGCCAGCCGACTATGGGATTTGGGGAATCTAGAGACCCAGTACTTC,CASRLWDLGNLETQYF
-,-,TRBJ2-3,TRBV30,TGTGCCTGGAGGTTCACAGTGGATTCTGGAGGGCGACAAGATACGCAGTATTTT,CAWRFTVDSGGRQDTQYF
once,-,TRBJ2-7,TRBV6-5,TGTGCCAGCAGTAAGGACATGAGCTCCTACGAGCAGTACTTC,CASSKDMSSYEQYF
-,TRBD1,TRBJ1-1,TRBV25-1,TGTGCCAGCAGTTACACAGGGGGCACTGAAGCTTTCTTT,CASSYTGGTEAFF
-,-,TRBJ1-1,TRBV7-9,TGTGCCAGCAGCTCGGCGAGGAACACTGAAGCTTTCTTT,CASSSARNTEAFF
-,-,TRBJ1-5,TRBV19,TGTGCCAGTATTGGGAACATTTATCAGCCCCAGCATTTT,CASIGNIYQPQHF